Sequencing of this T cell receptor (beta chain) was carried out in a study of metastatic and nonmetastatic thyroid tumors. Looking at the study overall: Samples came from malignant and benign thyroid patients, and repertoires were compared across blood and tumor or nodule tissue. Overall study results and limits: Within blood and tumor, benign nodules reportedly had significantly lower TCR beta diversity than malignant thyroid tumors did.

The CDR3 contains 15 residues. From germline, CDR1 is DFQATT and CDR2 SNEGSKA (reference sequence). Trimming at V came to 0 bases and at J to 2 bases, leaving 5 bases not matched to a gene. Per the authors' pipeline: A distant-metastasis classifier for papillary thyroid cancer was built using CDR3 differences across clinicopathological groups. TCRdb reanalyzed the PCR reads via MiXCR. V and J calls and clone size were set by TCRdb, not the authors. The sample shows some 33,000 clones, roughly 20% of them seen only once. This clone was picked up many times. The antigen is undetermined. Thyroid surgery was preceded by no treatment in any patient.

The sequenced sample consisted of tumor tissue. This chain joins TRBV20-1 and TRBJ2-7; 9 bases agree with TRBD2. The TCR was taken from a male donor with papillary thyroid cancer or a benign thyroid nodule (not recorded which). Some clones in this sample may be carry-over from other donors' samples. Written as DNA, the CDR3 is TGCAGTGCTAGAGATCTTAGCGGGAGTCCCTACGAGCAGTACTTC. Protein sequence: CSARDLSGSPYEQYF.